This TCR beta chain was identified in a study of T-cell reconstitution after alpha-beta-depleted transplantation in children. Using unique molecular identifiers, the investigators prepared the TCRbeta library. TCRdb ran MiXCR on the PCR reads and lists one entry per CDR3 protein. The sample has hundreds of thousands of distinct CDR3 sequences, 10% to 15% seen once. This CDR3 has 20 amino acids. Germline V lookup: CDR1 SGHAT, CDR2 FQNNGV. The junction had 11 bases not matched to a gene; V was cut back by 5 bases and J by 0 bases. This clonotype was seen a single time. The antigen remains undetermined. The study's findings and limits: T cells produced anew were the main source of T-cell counts and diversity one year after transplant. TCRbeta diversity was high at day 60 in some patients (a result of surviving recipient T cells and thymic progenitors). Several hundred graft clones that had expanded were reportedly the source of alpha-beta T cells about two months after transplant.

The sequencing here drew on PBMCs, mostly from graft donor cells, taken 360 days after TCRalphabeta/CD19-depleted stem cell transplant. V and J are TRBV11-2 and TRBJ2-3; 16 bases are a match to TRBD2. This receptor was obtained from a male patient between 10 and 17 years old who had a stem cell transplant for acute myeloid leukemia, so the T cells may come from the graft donor. The CDR3 loop reads CASSRLGLAGGPASTDTQYF. CDR3 bases: TGTGCCAGCAGCCGTTTGGGACTAGCGGGAGGGCCGGCGAGCACAGATACGCAGTATTTT.